Listed below are T cell receptor beta chains from one sample, sequenced in a study of blood T cell repertoires in COVID-19. Profiled with immunoSEQ multiplex PCR; TCRdb holds only in-frame clones, not every one. The sample shows tens of thousands of clones, 89% of them seen only once. The specimen was peripheral blood. These receptors all come from a man between 60 and 70 years old with acute or convalescent COVID-19. Both conserved end residues are part of each CDR3. Each record gives: V gene, J gene, CDR3 length, D gene, clone size, CDR3 DNA, CDR3 protein. The D gene is left open where the match is weak. Where a row states a size, it is once, few, many or the class of an expanded clone; other rows omit it.

>TRBV5-1|TRBJ2-6|18|.|.
TGCGCCAGCACCCCATCCCCCATTAGGAGCTCTGGGGCCAACGTCCTGACTTTC
CASTPSPIRSSGANVLTF
>TRBV5-1|TRBJ1-1|16|.|once
TGCGCCAGCAGCTTGGGCCCTCGGGGTGTGAACACTGAAGCTTTCTTT
CASSLGPRGVNTEAFF
>TRBV6-5|TRBJ1-1|14|TRBD1|.
TGTGCCAGCAGTCGACCGGGACAGGGGACTGAAGCTTTCTTT
CASSRPGQGTEAFF
>TRBV4-1|TRBJ2-2|14|.|.
TGCGCCAGCAGCCAAGTCGCGAACACCGGGGAGCTGTTTTTT
CASSQVANTGELFF
>TRBV5-1|TRBJ1-1|13|TRBD1|.
TGCGCCAGCAGCGCGACAGGGTACACTGAAGCTTTCTTT
CASSATGYTEAFF
>TRBV30|TRBJ1-2|14|TRBD1|.
TGTGCCTGGAGTGTACAGGGGGCTAACTATGGCTACACCTTC
CAWSVQGANYGYTF
>TRBV27|TRBJ1-1|13|TRBD1|.
TGTGCCAGCAGTCTCCGGGACAGTGCTGAAGCTTTCTTT
CASSLRDSAEAFF
>TRBV7-6|TRBJ1-4|14|.|.
TGTGCCAGCAGCTTAAGCGGGACTAATGAAAAACTGTTTTTT
CASSLSGTNEKLFF
>TRBV5-1|TRBJ2-6|15|TRBD1|.
TGCGCCAGCCGGACAGGGGCCTCTGGGGCCAACGTCCTGACTTTC
CASRTGASGANVLTF
>TRBV6-2/TRBV6-3|TRBJ1-1|12|TRBD1|.
TGTGCCAGCAGTTCCGACAGGGGAGTAGCTTTCTTT
CASSSDRGVAFF
>TRBV29-1|TRBJ2-1|14|.|once
TGCAGCGTGGTTGACACCGGCTCCTACAATGAGCAGTTCTTC
CSVVDTGSYNEQFF
>TRBV7-9|TRBJ1-6|14|.|.
TGTGCCAGCAGCCTATTTAGGGGTAATTCACCCCTCCACTTT
CASSLFRGNSPLHF
>TRBV28|TRBJ2-5|13|.|.
TGTGCCAGCACTCCTCAGGGAATAGAGACCCAGTACTTC
CASTPQGIETQYF
>TRBV27|TRBJ1-2|13|TRBD1|once
TGTGCCAGCAGGGGACAGGGGGAATATGGCTACACCTTC
CASRGQGEYGYTF
>TRBV5-1|TRBJ2-1|15|TRBD1|.
TGCGCCAGCAGCCCAGGCGGGACAGGGGGCGGTGAGCAGTTCTTC
CASSPGGTGGGEQFF
>TRBV2|TRBJ1-1|14|.|.
TGTGCCAGCTCATCGAGTTCCATGAACACTGAAGCTTTCTTT
CASSSSSMNTEAFF
>TRBV10-2|TRBJ1-5|14|TRBD1|.
TGCGCCAGCAGGGAACAGGGGCCCCATCAGCCCCAGCATTTT
CASREQGPHQPQHF
>TRBV11-2|TRBJ2-2|15|TRBD1|.
TGTGCCAGCAGCCCGGACAGGGATTATACCGGGGAGCTGTTTTTT
CASSPDRDYTGELFF
>TRBV2|TRBJ2-5|20|TRBD2|.
TGTGCCAGCAGGGCCAGAGGACTAGCGGGGGCCCAACCACTCGGGGAGACCCAGTACTTC
CASRARGLAGAQPLGETQYF
>TRBV25-1|TRBJ1-6|16|.|.
TGTGCCAGCAGTGGCCCTGTGGGAGTAAGGAATTCACCCCTCCACTTT
CASSGPVGVRNSPLHF
>TRBV5-8|TRBJ1-2|13|.|.
TGTGCCAGCAGCTTTCAACAGGGACGCGGCTACACCTTC
CASSFQQGRGYTF
>TRBV9|TRBJ2-6|17|.|.
TGTGCCAGCAGCGTTGAAGCCAGGGGGGCCGGGGCCAACGTCCTGACTTTC
CASSVEARGAGANVLTF
>TRBV3-1/TRBV3-2|TRBJ2-1|16|TRBD1|.
TGTGCCAGCAGCCCATCGGGGACAGGGTCGAACAATGAGCAGTTCTTC
CASSPSGTGSNNEQFF
>TRBV7-9|TRBJ1-2|15|.|.
TGTGCCAGCAGCTCCACGTCGGACGGCGGGTATGGCTACACCTTC
CASSSTSDGGYGYTF
>TRBV27|TRBJ1-1|16|.|.
TGTGCCAGCAGTCCCCGGGGTGTGTGGGGAAACACTGAAGCTTTCTTT
CASSPRGVWGNTEAFF
>TRBV12-3/TRBV12-4|TRBJ1-6|12|.|few
TGTGCCAGCACACGTGGGGGGGCACCCCTCCACTTT
CASTRGGAPLHF
>TRBV7-9|TRBJ1-6|14|TRBD1|.
TGTGCCAGCAGCCGGGGACAGGGGGGTTCACCCCTCCACTTT
CASSRGQGGSPLHF
>TRBV18|TRBJ1-5|15|.|.
TGTGCCAGCTCACCCGGACCTCGGGAGTATCAGCCCCAGCATTTT
CASSPGPREYQPQHF
>TRBV28|TRBJ2-3|14|.|.
TGTGCCAGCAGATCTGGGCAGACCACAGATACGCAGTATTTT
CASRSGQTTDTQYF
>TRBV5-1|TRBJ1-2|15|TRBD1|.
TGCGCCAGCAGCGCCCAACCGGGACAGGGATATGGCTACACCTTC
CASSAQPGQGYGYTF
>TRBV5-3|TRBJ1-6|14|TRBD1|.
TGTGCCAGAAGCGGAGGACAGGGAGGTTCACCCCTCCACTTT
CARSGGQGGSPLHF
>TRBV7-2|TRBJ2-7|15|TRBD2|once
TGTGCCAGCAGCCGCATTAGCGGGGGGTCCTACGAGCAGTACTTC
CASSRISGGSYEQYF
>TRBV19|TRBJ2-1|15|.|.
TGTGCCAGTAGTATGGAGGGTGGGTCCTACAATGAGCAGTTCTTC
CASSMEGGSYNEQFF
>TRBV6-1|TRBJ1-1|15|.|.
TGTGCCAGCAGTCTCTCGGGCTCAGGGTACACTGAAGCTTTCTTT
CASSLSGSGYTEAFF
>TRBV5-8|TRBJ1-5|15|.|.
TGTGCCAGCAGTACCCCAGATTATAGCAATCAGCCCCAGCATTTT
CASSTPDYSNQPQHF
>TRBV5-1|TRBJ1-1|13|.|once
TGCGCCAGCAGCCTTTGGAGAACATTGGAAGCTTTCTTT
CASSLWRTLEAFF
>TRBV18|TRBJ2-2|16|TRBD1|.
TGTGCCAGCTCACCACCGTCAGGGGGCGAAACCGGGGAGCTGTTTTTT
CASSPPSGGETGELFF
>TRBV11-3|TRBJ2-2|16|TRBD2|.
TGTGCCAGCAGCCCCGGACTAGCGGGGGGCAACGGGGAGCTGTTTTTT
CASSPGLAGGNGELFF
>TRBV5-6|TRBJ2-7|15|TRBD1|.
TGTGCCAGCAGCGATCCGGGACAGGGGTTCTACGAGCAGTACTTC
CASSDPGQGFYEQYF
>TRBV5-1|TRBJ2-6|16|.|.
TGCGCCAGCAGCATCATACGGGGTGATGGGGCCAACGTCCTGACTTTC
CASSIIRGDGANVLTF
>TRBV9|TRBJ2-3|15|TRBD2|.
TGTGCCAGCAGCGTCCAGCGGGGGGCGACAGATACGCAGTATTTT
CASSVQRGATDTQYF
>TRBV5-1|TRBJ1-6|15|TRBD1|.
TGCGCCAGCAGCTCTGGACAGGGGGCTAATTCACCCCTCCACTTT
CASSSGQGANSPLHF
>TRBV11-2|TRBJ1-3|18|TRBD1|few
TGTGCCAGCAGCTTAGAACGGACAGGCGGACTTGGTGGAAACACCATATATTTT
CASSLERTGGLGGNTIYF
>TRBV19|TRBJ1-5|15|TRBD1|.
TGTGCCAGTAGTCCGACGACAGGGGGTAATCAGCCCCAGCATTTT
CASSPTTGGNQPQHF
>TRBV24-1|TRBJ2-3|16|TRBD2|.
TGTGCCACCAGTGATCCCCGGGGGGGTAGCACAGATACGCAGTATTTT
CATSDPRGGSTDTQYF
>TRBV4-2|TRBJ1-5|16|.|.
TGTGCCAGCAGCCAAGATAATACAGGTCCTAATCAGCCCCAGCATTTT
CASSQDNTGPNQPQHF
>TRBV3-1/TRBV3-2|TRBJ2-7|16|TRBD1|.
TGTGCCAGCAGCAACCTTCGTCGGGACAGGTTGCACGAGCAGTACTTC
CASSNLRRDRLHEQYF
>TRBV30|TRBJ2-2|16|TRBD2|many
TGTGCCTGGAGGGCCTGGACTAGCGGTAACACCGGGGAGCTGTTTTTT
CAWRAWTSGNTGELFF
>TRBV5-6|TRBJ2-7|15|.|once
TGTGCCAGCACCAGAACCGGGACTTCCGACTACGAGCAGTACTTC
CASTRTGTSDYEQYF
>TRBV2|TRBJ2-5|12|.|.
TGTGCCAGCCACAGGGCCCAAGAGACCCAGTACTTC
CASHRAQETQYF
>TRBV5-4|TRBJ2-7|15|TRBD1|.
TGTGCCAGCAGATGGGACAGGGGGGAGTCCTACGAGCAGTACTTC
CASRWDRGESYEQYF
>TRBV3-1/TRBV3-2|TRBJ1-6|12|.|.
TGTGCCACACAAGAGGGTAATTCACCCCTCCACTTT
CATQEGNSPLHF
>TRBV19|TRBJ1-1|14|TRBD1|.
TGTGCCAGTAGCTACCGGGACAGTAACACTGAAGCTTTCTTT
CASSYRDSNTEAFF
>TRBV7-7|TRBJ2-5|15|.|few
TGTGCTAGCAGCCTCGTCCCGGGACATGTGGAGACCCAGTACTTC
CASSLVPGHVETQYF
>TRBV27|TRBJ2-7|14|TRBD1|many
TGTGCCAGCAGCCCGGACAGGGTACTCTACGAGCAGTACTTC
CASSPDRVLYEQYF
>TRBV7-7|TRBJ2-1|15|TRBD2|.
TGTGCCAGCAGCTCCAGACTAGCGGTCTACAATGAGCAGTTCTTC
CASSSRLAVYNEQFF
>TRBV5-1|TRBJ2-3|14|.|.
TGCGCCAGCAGCTGGACAGATACTACAGATACGCAGTATTTT
CASSWTDTTDTQYF
>TRBV6-5|TRBJ2-7|13|.|.
TGTGCCAGCTCTCGACAGGCCACCTACGAGCAGTACTTC
CASSRQATYEQYF
>TRBV4-1|TRBJ1-2|15|.|once
TGCGCCAGCAGCCAAGGACAGGCAGCTCCCTATGGCTACACCTTC
CASSQGQAAPYGYTF
>TRBV5-1|TRBJ1-2|15|.|.
TGCGCCAGCAGAACAGGGCCGGCCTCTAACTATGGCTACACCTTC
CASRTGPASNYGYTF